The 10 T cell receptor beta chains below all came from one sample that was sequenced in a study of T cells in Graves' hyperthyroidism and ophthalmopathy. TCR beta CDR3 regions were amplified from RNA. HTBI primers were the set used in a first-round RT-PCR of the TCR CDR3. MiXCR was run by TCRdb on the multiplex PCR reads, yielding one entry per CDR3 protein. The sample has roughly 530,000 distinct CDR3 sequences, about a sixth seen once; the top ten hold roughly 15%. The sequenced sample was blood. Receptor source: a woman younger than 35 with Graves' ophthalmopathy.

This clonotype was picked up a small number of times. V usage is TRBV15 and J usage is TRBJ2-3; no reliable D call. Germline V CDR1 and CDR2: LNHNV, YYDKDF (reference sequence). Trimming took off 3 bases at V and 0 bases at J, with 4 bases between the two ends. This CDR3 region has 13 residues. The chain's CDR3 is CATSRQSTDTQYF. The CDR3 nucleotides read TGTGCCACCAGCAGGCAGAGCACAGATACGCAGTATTTT. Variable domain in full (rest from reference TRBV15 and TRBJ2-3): DAMVIQNPRYQVTQFGKPVTLSCSQTLNHNVMYWYQQKSSQAPKLLFHYYDKDFNNEADTPDNFQSRRPNTSFCFLDIRSPGLGDTAMYLCATSRQSTDTQYFGPGTRLTVL.

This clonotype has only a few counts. CDR3 in amino acids: CASSLVSRMNTEAFF. The CDR3 coding sequence is TGTGCCAGCAGCTTAGTCAGCAGAATGAACACTGAAGCTTTCTTT. V gene TRBV7-2 combines with J gene TRBJ1-1; the D is unclear. The ends were cut back, 1 base at V and 0 bases at J, with 9 bases in the middle. Germline CDR1 and CDR2: SGHTA and FQGNSA. The CDR3 is made up of 15 amino acids.

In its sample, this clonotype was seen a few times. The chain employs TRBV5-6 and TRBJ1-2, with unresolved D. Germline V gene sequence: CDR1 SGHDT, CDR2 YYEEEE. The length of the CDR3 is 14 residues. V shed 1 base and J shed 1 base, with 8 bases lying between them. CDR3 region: CASSLIRSNYGYTF. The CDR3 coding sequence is TGTGCCAGCAGCTTGATTCGGAGTAACTATGGCTACACCTTC.

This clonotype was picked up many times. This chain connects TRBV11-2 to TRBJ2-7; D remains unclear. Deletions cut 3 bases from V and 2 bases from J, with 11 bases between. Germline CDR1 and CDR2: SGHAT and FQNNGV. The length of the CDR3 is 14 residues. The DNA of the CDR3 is TGTGCCAGCAGCTTCAGCTCCGCGGCCTACGAGCAGTACTTC. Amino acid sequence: CASSFSSAAYEQYF.

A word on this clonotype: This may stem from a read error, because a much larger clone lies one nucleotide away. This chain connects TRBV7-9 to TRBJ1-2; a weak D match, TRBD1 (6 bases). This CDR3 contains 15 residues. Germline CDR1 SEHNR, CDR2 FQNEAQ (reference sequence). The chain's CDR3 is CASSPGQPGDYGYIF. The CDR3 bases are TGTGCCAGCAGCCCCGGACAGCCGGGAGACTATGGCTACATCTTC.

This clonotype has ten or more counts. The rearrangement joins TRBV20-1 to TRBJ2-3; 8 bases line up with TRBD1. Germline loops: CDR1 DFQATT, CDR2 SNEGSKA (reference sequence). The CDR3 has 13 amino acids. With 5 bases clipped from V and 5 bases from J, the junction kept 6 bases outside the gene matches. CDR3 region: CSAPETGVDTQYF. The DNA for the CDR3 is TGCAGTGCTCCAGAGACAGGGGTAGATACGCAGTATTTT.

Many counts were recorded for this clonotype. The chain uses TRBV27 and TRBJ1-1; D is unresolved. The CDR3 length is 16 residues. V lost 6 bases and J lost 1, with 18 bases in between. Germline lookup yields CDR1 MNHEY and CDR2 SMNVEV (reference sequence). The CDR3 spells CASRFSGRPPNTEAFF. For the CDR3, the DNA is TGTGCCAGCAGGTTTAGTGGGCGCCCACCGAACACTGAAGCTTTCTTT.

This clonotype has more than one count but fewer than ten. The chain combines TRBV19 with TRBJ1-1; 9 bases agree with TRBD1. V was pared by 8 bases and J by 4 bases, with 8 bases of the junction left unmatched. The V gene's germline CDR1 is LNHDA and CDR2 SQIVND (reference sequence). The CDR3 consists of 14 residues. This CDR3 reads CASETRDRVTEAFF. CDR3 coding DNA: TGTGCCAGTGAAACCCGGGACAGGGTCACTGAAGCTTTCTTT.

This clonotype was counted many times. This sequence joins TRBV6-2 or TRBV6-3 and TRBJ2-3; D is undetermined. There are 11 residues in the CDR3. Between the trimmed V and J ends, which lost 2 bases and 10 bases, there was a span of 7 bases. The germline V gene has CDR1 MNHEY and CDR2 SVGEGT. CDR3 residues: CASSYGEPQYF. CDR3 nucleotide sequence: TGTGCCAGCAGTTACGGCGAACCGCAGTATTTT.

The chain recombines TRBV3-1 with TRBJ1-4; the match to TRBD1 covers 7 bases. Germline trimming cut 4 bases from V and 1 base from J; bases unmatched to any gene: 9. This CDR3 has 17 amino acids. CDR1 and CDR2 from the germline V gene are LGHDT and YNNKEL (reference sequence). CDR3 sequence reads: CASSRRAQGKTNEKLFF. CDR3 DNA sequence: TGTGCCAGCAGCCGAAGGGCACAGGGGAAAACTAATGAAAAACTGTTTTTT.